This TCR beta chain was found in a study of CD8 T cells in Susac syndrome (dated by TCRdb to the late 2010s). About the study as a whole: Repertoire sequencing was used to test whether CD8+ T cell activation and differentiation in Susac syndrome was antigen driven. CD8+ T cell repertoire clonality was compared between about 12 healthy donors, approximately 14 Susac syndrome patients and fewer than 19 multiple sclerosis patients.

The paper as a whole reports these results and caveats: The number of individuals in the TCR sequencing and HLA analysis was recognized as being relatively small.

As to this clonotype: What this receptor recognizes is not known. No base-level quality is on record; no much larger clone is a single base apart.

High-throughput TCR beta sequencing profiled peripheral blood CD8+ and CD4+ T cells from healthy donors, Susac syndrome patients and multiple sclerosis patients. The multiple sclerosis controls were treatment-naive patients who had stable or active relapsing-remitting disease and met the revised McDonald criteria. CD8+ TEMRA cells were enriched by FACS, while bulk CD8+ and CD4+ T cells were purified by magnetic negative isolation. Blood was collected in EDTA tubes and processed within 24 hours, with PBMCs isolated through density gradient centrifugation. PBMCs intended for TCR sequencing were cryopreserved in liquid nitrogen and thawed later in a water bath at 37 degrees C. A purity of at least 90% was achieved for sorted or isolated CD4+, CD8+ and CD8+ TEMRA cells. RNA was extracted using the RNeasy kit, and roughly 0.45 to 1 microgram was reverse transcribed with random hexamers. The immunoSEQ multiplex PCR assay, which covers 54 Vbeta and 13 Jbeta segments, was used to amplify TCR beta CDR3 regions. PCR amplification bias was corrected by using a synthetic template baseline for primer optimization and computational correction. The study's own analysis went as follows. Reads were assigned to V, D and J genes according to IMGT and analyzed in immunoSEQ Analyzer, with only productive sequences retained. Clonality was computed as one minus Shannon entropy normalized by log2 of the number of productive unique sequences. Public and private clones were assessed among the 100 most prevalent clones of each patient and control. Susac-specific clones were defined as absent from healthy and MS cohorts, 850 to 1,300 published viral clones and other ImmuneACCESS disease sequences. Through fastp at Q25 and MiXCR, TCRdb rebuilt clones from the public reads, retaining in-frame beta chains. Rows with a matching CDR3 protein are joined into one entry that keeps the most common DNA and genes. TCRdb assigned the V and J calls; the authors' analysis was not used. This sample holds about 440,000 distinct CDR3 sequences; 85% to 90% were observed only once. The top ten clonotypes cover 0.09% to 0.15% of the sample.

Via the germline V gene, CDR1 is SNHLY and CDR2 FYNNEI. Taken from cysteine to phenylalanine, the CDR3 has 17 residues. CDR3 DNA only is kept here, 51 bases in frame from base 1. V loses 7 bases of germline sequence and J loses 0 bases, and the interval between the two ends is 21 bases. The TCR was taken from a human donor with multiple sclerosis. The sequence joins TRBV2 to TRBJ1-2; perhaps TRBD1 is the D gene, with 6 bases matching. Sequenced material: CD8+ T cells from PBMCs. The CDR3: CASIHPPRDTTNYGYTF. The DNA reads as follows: TGTGCCAGCATCCACCCCCCCCGGGACACAACTAACTATGGCTACACCTTC.